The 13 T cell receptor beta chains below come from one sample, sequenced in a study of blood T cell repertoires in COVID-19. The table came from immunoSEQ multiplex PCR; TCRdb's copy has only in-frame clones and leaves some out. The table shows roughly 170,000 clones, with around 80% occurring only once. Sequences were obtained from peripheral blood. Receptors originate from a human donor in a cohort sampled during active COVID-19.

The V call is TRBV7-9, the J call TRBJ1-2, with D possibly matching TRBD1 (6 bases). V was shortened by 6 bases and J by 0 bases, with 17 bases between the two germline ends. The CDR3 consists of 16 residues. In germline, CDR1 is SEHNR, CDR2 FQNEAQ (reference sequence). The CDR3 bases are TGTGCCAGCAGTCACGGGTCGACAGGAGCTAACTATGGCTACACCTTC. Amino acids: CASSHGSTGANYGYTF.

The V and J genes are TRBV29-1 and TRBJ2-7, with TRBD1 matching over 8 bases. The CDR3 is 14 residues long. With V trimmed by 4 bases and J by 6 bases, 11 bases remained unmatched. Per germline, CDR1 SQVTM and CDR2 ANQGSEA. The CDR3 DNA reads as TGCAGCGTTGGGCCCGGACAGGGTTGGGGCGAGCAGTACTTC. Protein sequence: CSVGPGQGWGEQYF.

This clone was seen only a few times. CDR3 residues: CASSSGQGYGYTF. In DNA form, the CDR3 reads TGTGCCAGCAGCTCCGGACAGGGCTATGGCTACACCTTC. The chain has TRBV13 and TRBJ1-2; 8 bases line up with TRBD1. The CDR3 spans 13 residues. Germline CDR1 PRHDT, CDR2 FYEKMQ (reference sequence). Trimming cost V 4 bases and J 4 bases; bases outside gene matches: 2.

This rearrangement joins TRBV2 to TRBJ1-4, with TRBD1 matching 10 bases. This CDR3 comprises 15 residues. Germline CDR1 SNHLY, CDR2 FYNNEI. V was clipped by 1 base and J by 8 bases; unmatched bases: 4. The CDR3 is CASSEVGQGLEKLFF. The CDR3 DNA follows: TGTGCCAGCAGTGAAGTGGGACAGGGGTTAGAAAAACTGTTTTTT.

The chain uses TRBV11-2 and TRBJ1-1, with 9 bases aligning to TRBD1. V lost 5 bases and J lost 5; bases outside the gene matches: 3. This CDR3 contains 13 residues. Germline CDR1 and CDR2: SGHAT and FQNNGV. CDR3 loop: CASSPDRGTEAFF. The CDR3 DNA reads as TGTGCCAGCAGCCCGGACAGGGGAACTGAAGCTTTCTTT.

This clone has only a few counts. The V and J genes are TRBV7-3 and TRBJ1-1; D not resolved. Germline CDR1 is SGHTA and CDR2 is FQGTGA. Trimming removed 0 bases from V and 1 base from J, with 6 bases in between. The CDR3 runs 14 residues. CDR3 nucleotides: TGTGCCAGCAGCTTAACGGCGGAGAACACTGAAGCTTTCTTT. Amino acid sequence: CASSLTAENTEAFF.

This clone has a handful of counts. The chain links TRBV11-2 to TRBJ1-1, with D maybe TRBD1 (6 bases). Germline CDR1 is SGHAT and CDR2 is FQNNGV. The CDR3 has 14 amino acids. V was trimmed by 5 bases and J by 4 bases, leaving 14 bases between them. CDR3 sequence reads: CASSAINRATEAFF. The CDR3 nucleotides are TGTGCCAGCAGCGCCATCAACAGGGCCACTGAAGCTTTCTTT.

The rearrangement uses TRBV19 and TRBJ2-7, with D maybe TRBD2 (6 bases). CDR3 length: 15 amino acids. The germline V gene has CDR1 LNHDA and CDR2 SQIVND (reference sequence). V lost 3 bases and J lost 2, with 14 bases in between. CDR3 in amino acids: CASSIGGEQTYEQYF. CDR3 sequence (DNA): TGTGCCAGTAGTATCGGCGGGGAACAAACCTACGAGCAGTACTTC.

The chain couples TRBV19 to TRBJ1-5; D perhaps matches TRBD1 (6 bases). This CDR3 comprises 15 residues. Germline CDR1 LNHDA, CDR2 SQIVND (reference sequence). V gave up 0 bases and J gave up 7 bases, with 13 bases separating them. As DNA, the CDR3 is TGTGCCAGTAGTATAGATCAGGGGTTCGGGCAGCCCCAGCATTTT. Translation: CASSIDQGFGQPQHF. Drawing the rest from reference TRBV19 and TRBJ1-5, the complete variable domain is DGGITQSPKYLFRKEGQNVTLSCEQNLNHDAMYWYRQDPGQGLRLIYYSQIVNDFQKGDIAEGYSVSREKKESFPLTVTSAQKNPTAFYLCASSIDQGFGQPQHFGDGTRLSIL.

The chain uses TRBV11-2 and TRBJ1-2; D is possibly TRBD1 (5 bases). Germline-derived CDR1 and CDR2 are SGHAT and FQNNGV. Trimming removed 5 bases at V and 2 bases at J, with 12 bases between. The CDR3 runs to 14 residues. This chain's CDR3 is CASSRQGTNYGYTF. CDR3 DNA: TGTGCCAGCAGCCGCCAGGGTACGAACTATGGCTACACCTTC.

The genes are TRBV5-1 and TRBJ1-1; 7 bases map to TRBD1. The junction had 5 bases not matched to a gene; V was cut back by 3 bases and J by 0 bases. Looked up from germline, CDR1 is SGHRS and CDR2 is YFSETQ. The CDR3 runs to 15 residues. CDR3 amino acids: CASSSYRGMNTEAFF. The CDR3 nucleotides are TGCGCCAGCAGCTCCTACAGGGGAATGAACACTGAAGCTTTCTTT.

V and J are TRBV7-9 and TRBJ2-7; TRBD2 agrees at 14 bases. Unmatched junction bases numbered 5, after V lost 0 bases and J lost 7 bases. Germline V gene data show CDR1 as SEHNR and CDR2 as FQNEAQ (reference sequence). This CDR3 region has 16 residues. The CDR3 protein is CASSLAGTSGGGEQYF. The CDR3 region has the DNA TGTGCCAGCAGCTTAGCGGGGACTAGCGGGGGTGGAGAGCAGTACTTC.

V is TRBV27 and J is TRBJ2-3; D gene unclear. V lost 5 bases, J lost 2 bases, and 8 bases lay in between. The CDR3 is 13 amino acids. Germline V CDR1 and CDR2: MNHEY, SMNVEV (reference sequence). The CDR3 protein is CASSPGPTDTQYF. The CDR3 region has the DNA TGTGCCAGCAGTCCAGGTCCCACAGATACGCAGTATTTT.